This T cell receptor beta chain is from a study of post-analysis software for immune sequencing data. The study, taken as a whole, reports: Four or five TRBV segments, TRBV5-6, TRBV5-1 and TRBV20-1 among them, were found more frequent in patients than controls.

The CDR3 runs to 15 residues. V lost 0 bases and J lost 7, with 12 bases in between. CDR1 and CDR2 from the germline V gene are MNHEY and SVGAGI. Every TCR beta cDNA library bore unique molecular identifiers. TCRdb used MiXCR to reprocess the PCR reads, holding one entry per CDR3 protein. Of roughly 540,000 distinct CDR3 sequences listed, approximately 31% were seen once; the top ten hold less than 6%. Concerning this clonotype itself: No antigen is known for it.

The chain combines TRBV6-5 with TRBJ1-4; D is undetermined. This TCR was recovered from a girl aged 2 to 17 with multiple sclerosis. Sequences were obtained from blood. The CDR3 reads CASSYSGRGPEKLFF. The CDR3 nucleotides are TGTGCCAGCAGTTACTCTGGGAGAGGGCCTGAAAAACTGTTTTTT.